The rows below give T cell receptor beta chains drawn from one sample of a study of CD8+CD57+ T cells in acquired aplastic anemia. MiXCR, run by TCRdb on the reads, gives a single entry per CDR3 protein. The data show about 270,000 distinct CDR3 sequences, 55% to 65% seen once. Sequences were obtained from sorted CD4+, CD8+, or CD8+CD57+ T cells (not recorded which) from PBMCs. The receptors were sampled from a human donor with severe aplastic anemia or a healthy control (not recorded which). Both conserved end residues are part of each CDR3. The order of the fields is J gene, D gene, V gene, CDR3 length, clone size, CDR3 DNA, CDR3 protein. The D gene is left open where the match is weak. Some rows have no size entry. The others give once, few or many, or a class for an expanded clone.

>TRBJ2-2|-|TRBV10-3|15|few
TGTGCCATCAGTGAGAGCAGGGGTGGTACCGGGGAGCTGTTTTTT
CAISESRGGTGELFF
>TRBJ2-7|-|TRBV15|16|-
TGTGCCACCAGCAGAGATCAAGGTGGGGGGGGCTGGGAGCAGTACTTC
CATSRDQGGGGWEQYF
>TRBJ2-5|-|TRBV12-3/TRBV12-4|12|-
TGTGCCAGCAGTATCGGGACAGAGACCCAGTACTTC
CASSIGTETQYF
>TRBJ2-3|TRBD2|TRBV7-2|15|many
TGTGCCATCCGTATCGGGCGGGGGGGGTTCGATACGCAGTATTTT
CAIRIGRGGFDTQYF
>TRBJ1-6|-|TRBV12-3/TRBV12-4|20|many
TGTGCCAGCAGTTTTATTGATTTGTCAAGGGGGGGCTCCTATAATTCACCCCTCCACTTT
CASSFIDLSRGGSYNSPLHF
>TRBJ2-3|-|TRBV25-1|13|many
TGTGCCAGCAGTGAAGTGGGCACAGATACGCAGTATTTT
CASSEVGTDTQYF
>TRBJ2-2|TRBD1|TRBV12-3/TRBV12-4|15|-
TGTGCCAGCAGGCGACAGGGACGGAACACCGGGGAGCTGTTTTTT
CASRRQGRNTGELFF
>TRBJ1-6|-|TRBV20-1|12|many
TGCAGTGCTAGCCGGCAGGGGAGACCCCTCCACTTT
CSASRQGRPLHF
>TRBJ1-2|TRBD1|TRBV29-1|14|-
TGCAGCGTTGTCCGTGGGACAGGGGCCCGTGGCTACACCTTC
CSVVRGTGARGYTF
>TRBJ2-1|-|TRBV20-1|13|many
TGCAGTGCTAGCGGGGGCTCCTACAATGAGCAGTTCTTC
CSASGGSYNEQFF
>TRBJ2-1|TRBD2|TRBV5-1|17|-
TGCGCCAGCAGCTTGGGGCTAGCGGGAGGGCCTTTCAATGAGCAGTTCTTC
CASSLGLAGGPFNEQFF
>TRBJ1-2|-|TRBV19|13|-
TGTGCCAGTAGTATATCAGGGGCGAGTGGCTACACCTTC
CASSISGASGYTF
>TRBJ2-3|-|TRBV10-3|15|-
TGTGCCATCAGCGACCAGGGATGGGGGCCAGATACGCAGTATTTT
CAISDQGWGPDTQYF
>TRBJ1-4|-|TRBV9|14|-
TGTGCCAGCAGCGTAGGTGGTTTCAATGAAAAACTGTTTTTT
CASSVGGFNEKLFF
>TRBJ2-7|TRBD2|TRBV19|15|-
TGTGCCAGTAGTACGTGGACTAGCGGGAGCTACGAGCAGTACTTC
CASSTWTSGSYEQYF
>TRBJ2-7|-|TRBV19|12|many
TGTGCCAGTAGGGGGGACCCCTACGAGCAGTACTTC
CASRGDPYEQYF
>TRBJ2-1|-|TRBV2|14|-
TGTGCCAGCCGACTGGGGAGCTCCTACAATGAGCAGTTCTTC
CASRLGSSYNEQFF
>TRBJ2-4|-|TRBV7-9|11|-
TGTGCCAGCACCTTAAACGGCATTCAGTACTTC
CASTLNGIQYF
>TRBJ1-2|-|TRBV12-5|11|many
TGTGCTGCCGGCGCTAACTATGGCTACACCTTC
CAAGANYGYTF
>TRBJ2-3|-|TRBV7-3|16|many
TGTGCCAGCAGTCGGACACCCTCGGAAATTGGAGATACGCAGTATTTT
CASSRTPSEIGDTQYF
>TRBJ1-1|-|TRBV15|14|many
TGTGCCACCAGCAGAGATCACGCGGGCACTGAAGCTTTCTTT
CATSRDHAGTEAFF
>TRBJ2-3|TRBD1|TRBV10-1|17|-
TGCGCCAGCAGTGAGTGGGCCCCCGGACAGGGGACAGATACGCAGTATTTT
CASSEWAPGQGTDTQYF
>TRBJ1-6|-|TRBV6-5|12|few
TGTGCCAGCAGTTACTCGCGTTCACCCCTCCACTTT
CASSYSRSPLHF
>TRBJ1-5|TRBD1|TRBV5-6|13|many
TGTGCCAGCAGCCGGACAGGGAGTCAGCCCCAGCATTTT
CASSRTGSQPQHF
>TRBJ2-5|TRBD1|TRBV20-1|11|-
TGCAGTGCCCCAGGGGGAGAGACCCAGTACTTC
CSAPGGETQYF
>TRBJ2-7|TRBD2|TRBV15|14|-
TGTGCCACCTCCTGGCCAGCGGGGTCCGGGGAGCAGTACTTC
CATSWPAGSGEQYF
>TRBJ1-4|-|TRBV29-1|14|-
TGCAGCGTTGACCCGCAGGACCCAAATGAAAAACTGTTTTTT
CSVDPQDPNEKLFF
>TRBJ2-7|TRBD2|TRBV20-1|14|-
TGCAGTGCTAGAGATCTAGCGGGAAACTACGAGCAGTACTTC
CSARDLAGNYEQYF
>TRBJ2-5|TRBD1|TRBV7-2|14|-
TGTGCCAGCAGCCGATATGGACAGGAAGAGACCCAGTACTTC
CASSRYGQEETQYF
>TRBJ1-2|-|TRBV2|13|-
TGTGCCAGCAGTGAAGCAATGGGCTATGGCTACACCTTC
CASSEAMGYGYTF
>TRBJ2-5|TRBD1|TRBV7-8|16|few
TGTGCCAGCAGCTTACGGGACCAGGGGGAAGGAGAGACCCAGTACTTC
CASSLRDQGEGETQYF
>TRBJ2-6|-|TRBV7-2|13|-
TGTGCCAGCAGCCTAGACAGGGCCAACGTCCTGACTTTC
CASSLDRANVLTF
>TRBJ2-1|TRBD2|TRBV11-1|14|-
TGTGCCAGCAGCCATAGCGGGGGCCCCAATGAGCAGTTCTTC
CASSHSGGPNEQFF
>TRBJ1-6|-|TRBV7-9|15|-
TGTGCCAGCAGCTTGGGGCAGGGGTTTATTTCACCCCTCCACTTT
CASSLGQGFISPLHF
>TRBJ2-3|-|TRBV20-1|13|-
TGCAGTGCTAGACAGGAGAGCACAGATACGCAGTATTTT
CSARQESTDTQYF
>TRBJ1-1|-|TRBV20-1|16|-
TGCAGTGCTAGAGATAATTTCGGGGTTCGGAGCCCAGAAGCTTTCTTT
CSARDNFGVRSPEAFF
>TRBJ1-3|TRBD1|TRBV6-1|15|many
TGTGCCAGCAGACGGGGACAGACCTCTGGAAACACCATATATTTT
CASRRGQTSGNTIYF
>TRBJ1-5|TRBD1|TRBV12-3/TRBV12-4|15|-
TGTGCCAGCAGCTTAAGGGACAGGGGATTTCAGCCCCAGCATTTT
CASSLRDRGFQPQHF
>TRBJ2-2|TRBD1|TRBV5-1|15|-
TGCGCCAGCAGCTTGGAGGCAGGGGGCACCGGGGAGCTGTTTTTT
CASSLEAGGTGELFF
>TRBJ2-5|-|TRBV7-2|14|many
TGTGCCAGCAGCTTAGCCACCGTTAAAGAGACCCAGTACTTC
CASSLATVKETQYF
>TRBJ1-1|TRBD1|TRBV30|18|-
TGTGCCTGGAGTGTAAGGAGAGTACTGGGACAGGGGAACACTGAAGCTTTCTTT
CAWSVRRVLGQGNTEAFF
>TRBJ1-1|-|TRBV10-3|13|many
TGTGCCATCAGTGGACAGTTGAACACTGAAGCTTTCTTT
CAISGQLNTEAFF
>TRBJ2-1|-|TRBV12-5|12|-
TGTGCTAGTGGTTTGAGACGGTATGAGCAGTTCTTC
CASGLRRYEQFF
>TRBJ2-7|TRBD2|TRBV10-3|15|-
TGTGCCATCAGTGAGCATGGGACTAGCGGCGGCGAGCAGTACTTC
CAISEHGTSGGEQYF
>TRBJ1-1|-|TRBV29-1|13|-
TGCAGCGTTTCTGGGGCAAGAGAACTTGAAGCTTTCTTT
CSVSGARELEAFF
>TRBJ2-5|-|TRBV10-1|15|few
TGCGCCAGCAGTGATAGTCTGGACAGCCAAGAGACCCAGTACTTC
CASSDSLDSQETQYF
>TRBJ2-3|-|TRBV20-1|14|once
TGCAGTGCTAGAGATCGTGACGTGGGGGATACGCAGTATTTT
CSARDRDVGDTQYF
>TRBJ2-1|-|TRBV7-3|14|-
TGTGCCAGCAGCTTAGTGAATCAAGGAGGGGAGCAGTTCTTC
CASSLVNQGGEQFF
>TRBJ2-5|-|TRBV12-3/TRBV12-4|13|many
TGTGCCAGCAGTTTAAGAAGCCAAGAGACCCAGTACTTC
CASSLRSQETQYF
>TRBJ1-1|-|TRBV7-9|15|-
TGTGCCAGCAGCTTAATGTTAGGGTTGGGAACTGAAGCTTTCTTT
CASSLMLGLGTEAFF
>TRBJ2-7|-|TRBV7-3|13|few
TGTGCCAGCAGTCACAGGACTTGGGACGAGCAGTACTTC
CASSHRTWDEQYF
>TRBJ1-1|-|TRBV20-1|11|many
TGCAGTGCTACCCAGGGAAGGGAAGCTTTCTTT
CSATQGREAFF
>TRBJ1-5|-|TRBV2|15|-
TGTGCCAGCAGTGGAGGGGAGGACGTCAATCAGCCCCAGCATTTT
CASSGGEDVNQPQHF
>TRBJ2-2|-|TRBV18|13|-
TGTGCCAGCTCACCCTCTGTCACCGGGGAGCTGTTTTTT
CASSPSVTGELFF
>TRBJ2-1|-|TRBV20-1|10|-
TGCAGTGCTAATTGGCGGGAGCAGTTCTTC
CSANWREQFF
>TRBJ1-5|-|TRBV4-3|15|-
TGCGCCAGCAGCCAAGATATGTGGGGATTGGAGCCCCAGCATTTT
CASSQDMWGLEPQHF
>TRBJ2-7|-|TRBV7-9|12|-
TGTGCCAGCAGCTCCGGGACCTTCGAGCAGTACTTC
CASSSGTFEQYF